This T cell receptor beta chain was identified in a study of beta chain features in type 1 diabetes (dated by TCRdb to between 2017 and 2018). Background for the entire study: Mean age, gender distribution, total cell number and subset yield did not differ between patients and healthy donors. Across all samples, about 110 million sorted cells were examined, and cell number per subset correlated strongly with RNA yield. The study compared the TCRB repertoires of sorted circulating CD4+ T cell subsets in recently diagnosed type 1 diabetes patients with those in matched healthy donors. Regulatory and stem cell-like memory subsets were isolated from only 8 patients and 8 healthy donors, whereas naive and central memory subsets came from all 30 or so donors. General conclusions and limits of the study: Because cDNA was sequenced instead of genomic DNA, highly expressing activated cells could be over-represented, though the groups showed no difference in activation or CD3 levels. Naive, central memory and regulatory TCRB repertoires appeared to be more alike among patients than among healthy donors. Fewer insertions and more nucleotide deletions at VDJ recombination sites were observed in patients with type 1 diabetes, implying thymic rearrangement abnormalities. Type 1 diabetes patients showed a moderate but significant shortening of TCRB CDR3 length in all four CD4+ subsets. Shorter templates might be favored by PCR, yet because patient and control samples were amplified and corrected together, any such skew would affect both groups equally. HLA sub-analyses involved small numbers of individuals, so any influence of HLA type on TCRB rearrangement remained unresolved.

From each donor, a single peripheral blood sample of about 116 mL on average was drawn into heparinised tubes. Naive, central memory, regulatory and stem cell-like memory CD4+ T cells were sorted on a BD FACSAria II using a panel including CD45RO, CCR7, CD25, CD127, CD95 and CD27. A purity above 95% was achieved for all sorted populations. Right away, PBMCs were isolated by Lymphoprep density gradient centrifugation and were stained directly, with no culture step. To minimize batch effects, samples were stained and sorted in pairs, one healthy donor with one patient per experiment. Comments on this clone: It has no known antigen specificity. The record has no base qualities; no much larger clone is one base away.

Inclusive of the bounding cysteine and phenylalanine, the CDR3 is 12 residues long. This entry keeps only the CDR3 DNA: 36 bases, framed from base 1. From a lookup of the germline V gene, CDR1 and CDR2 are SQVTM and ANQGSEA. For this chain, trimming is 4 bases at the V end and 7 bases at the J end, and the number of junction bases without a gene match is 6. The entire isolated RNA was reverse transcribed using the High Capacity cDNA Reverse Transcription Kit, and thus expressed TCRB transcripts were sequenced. Deep immunoSEQ sequencing was applied to naive, central memory and regulatory T cell samples, giving an average of around 3.8 million total reads per sample. After sorted cells were lysed in RLT buffer, RNA was extracted with DNase-treated RNeasy Micro or Mini kits, with the choice depending on cell number. To prevent cross-contamination, every cell subset was processed on its own, while patient and healthy donor samples were processed together. TCRB sequences were amplified from cDNA with the immunoSEQ multiplex PCR, producing 87-bp fragments spanning the CDR3 region. Sequencing of the amplicons was done on the Illumina HiSeq platform. For the original study's pipeline: Synthetic template baselines were used to correct PCR bias computationally, reads within Hamming distance 2 were collapsed, and singletons that could not be merged were discarded. Reads were aligned against IMGT to assign V, D and J genes, CDR3 length and insertions or deletions at six rearrangement sites. Within each subset, clonotype counts were normalized to sorted cell number, and only after that were true diversity and Gini coefficients computed with the tcR R package. The overlap coefficient, calculated on TCRB nucleotide sequences, was used to measure repertoire sharing. As stored in TCRdb, this immuneACCESS dataset retains in-frame rearrangements with V and J assigned. A fraction of the clones does not appear; measured against another copy, unresolved V genes explain less than half of the discrepancy, and the remainder lacks a known reason. V and J calls and clone size are copied from that table; D and trimming were computed from the DNA. The sample profile shows about 240,000 clones; 25% to 35% of them were found once. The leading ten clones occupy roughly 4% of the sample.

Sequencing input: central memory CD4+ T cells from blood. Here the chain combines TRBV29-1 and TRBJ1-1; a stretch of 7 junction bases matches TRBD1. This TCR came from a man under 40 in good health. Here the CDR3 is given as CSVARDSFEAFF. The DNA sequence reads TGCAGCGTTGCCCGGGACAGCTTTGAAGCTTTCTTT.